The 14 T cell receptor beta chains below come from one sample, sequenced in a study of beta chain features in type 1 diabetes (dated by TCRdb to the late 2010s). Library prep was done by the immunoSEQ multiplex PCR assay. The entire isolated RNA was reverse transcribed using the High Capacity cDNA Reverse Transcription Kit, and thus expressed TCRB transcripts were sequenced. In its TCRdb copy, this immuneACCESS table keeps in-frame sequences only and misses some clones. Where compared with another copy, unresolved V genes explain less than half of these, and the others have no known cause. The table for this sample lists a few hundred thousand clones; 27% of them were counted only once. In total, the top ten clones hold roughly 4% of the sample. Material for sequencing was central memory CD4+ T cells from blood. The receptors were sampled from a man younger than 40 in good health.

V usage is TRBV15 and J usage is TRBJ2-5, with 9 bases matching TRBD1. The V gene's germline CDR1 is LNHNV and CDR2 YYDKDF (reference sequence). J was trimmed by 4 bases and V by 2 bases; bases with no gene match: 8. The CDR3 runs to 16 residues. The CDR3 nucleotides are TGTGCCACCAGCAGACCGGGACAGGGCGCTCTAGAGACCCAGTACTTC. Protein: CATSRPGQGALETQYF.

The sample holds a few counts of this clone. V gene TRBV6-5 combines with J gene TRBJ2-7; D is uncertain. From germline, CDR1 is MNHEY and CDR2 SVGAGI. V lost 4 bases and J 6 bases, leaving 16 bases between the germline ends. The length of the CDR3 is 14 residues. CDR3 loop: CASSSRARLGEQYF. CDR3 sequence (DNA): TGTGCCAGCAGTTCCCGGGCCCGGCTGGGCGAGCAGTACTTC.

This clone has a count of ten or more. The chain carries TRBV9 and TRBJ1-5, with 7 bases matching TRBD1. This CDR3 region has 15 residues. V trimming: 2 bases; J trimming: 5 bases; junction bases outside the gene matches: 7. CDR1 and CDR2 from the germline V gene are SGDLS and YYNGEE. CDR3 sequence reads: CASSVLDRWDQPQHF. For the CDR3, the DNA is TGTGCCAGCAGCGTTTTGGACAGGTGGGATCAGCCCCAGCATTTT. The full variable domain, with the rest looked up from reference TRBV9 and TRBJ1-5, is DSGVTQTPKHLITATGQRVTLRCSPRSGDLSVYWYQQSLDQGLQFLIQYYNGEERAKGNILERFSAQQFPDLHSELNLSSLELGDSALYFCASSVLDRWDQPQHFGDGTRLSIL.

This clone has just a few counts. This chain joins TRBV5-6 and TRBJ2-4; D uncertain. CDR1 and CDR2 (germline): SGHDT, YYEEEE. The CDR3 totals 13 residues. The ends were cut back, 4 bases at V and 13 bases at J, with 18 bases in the middle. CDR3 region: CASSQMSTTRQYF. DNA for the CDR3: TGTGCCAGCAGCCAAATGTCTACAACCCGACAGTACTTC. The whole variable domain, remainder taken from reference TRBV5-6 and TRBJ2-4, is DAGVTQSPTHLIKTRGQQVTLRCSPKSGHDTVSWYQQALGQGPQFIFQYYEEEERQRGNFPDRFSGHQFPNYSSELNVNALLLGDSALYLCASSQMSTTRQYFGAGTRLSVL.

The chain carries TRBV29-1 and TRBJ2-1; 12 nucleotides match TRBD2. Germline V gene lookup returns CDR1 SQVTM and CDR2 ANQGSEA. The CDR3 is 22 amino acids. Germline trimming cut 5 bases from V and 4 bases from J; bases unmatched to any gene: 27. The chain's CDR3 is CSVTVPPAGLRTSGDIYNEQFF. The CDR3 DNA follows: TGCAGCGTTACCGTCCCCCCAGCGGGACTTCGGACTAGCGGGGACATTTACAATGAGCAGTTCTTC.

The chain has TRBV29-1 and TRBJ2-7; D tentatively reads TRBD1 or TRBD2 (6 bases each). The germline gives CDR1 SQVTM, CDR2 ANQGSEA. V lost 6 bases and J lost 2, with 14 bases in between. The CDR3 consists of 13 residues. The CDR3: CSVRNREAYEQYF. The DNA of the CDR3 is TGCAGCGTGAGAAACAGGGAGGCCTACGAGCAGTACTTC.

The J gene is TRBJ2-5, the V gene TRBV6-6; D call uncertain. The germline V gene has CDR1 MNHNY and CDR2 SVGAGI (reference sequence). The CDR3 spans 14 residues. V lost 4 bases, J lost 3 bases, and 12 bases lay in between. The CDR3 loop is CASSSTPGEETQYF. The CDR3 DNA reads TGTGCCAGCAGTTCAACACCTGGGGAAGAGACCCAGTACTTC.

The sample holds a few counts of this clone. The chain recombines TRBV29-1 with TRBJ1-1, with D perhaps TRBD1 (5 bases). The CDR3 is 10 residues long. V lost 0 bases to trimming and J lost 11 bases, with 7 bases between them. Germline V CDR1 and CDR2: SQVTM, ANQGSEA. Here the CDR3 DNA reads TGCAGCGTTGAAGACAGGGACGCTTTCTTT. Protein: CSVEDRDAFF.

This clone appeared a few times. The genes are TRBV30 and TRBJ1-3, with 9 bases fitting TRBD1. CDR1 and CDR2 from the germline V gene are GTSNPN and SVGIG (reference sequence). This CDR3 comprises 14 residues. After removal of 4 bases from V and 1 base from J, the junction contained 2 bases not matched to a gene. The CDR3 nucleotides read TGTGCCTGGACCGGGACAGGGTCTGGAAACACCATATATTTT. As protein: CAWTGTGSGNTIYF.

V usage is TRBV27 and J usage is TRBJ1-1, with D hard to call. The germline V gene has CDR1 MNHEY and CDR2 SMNVEV (reference sequence). The V and J ends lost 4 bases and 4 bases respectively, with 13 bases between them. The length of the CDR3 is 14 residues. CDR3: CASSSTPAGTEAFF. CDR3 DNA: TGTGCCAGCAGTTCGACGCCGGCCGGCACTGAAGCTTTCTTT.

This chain links TRBV30 with TRBJ2-5, with a tentative D call TRBD1 (5 bases). The germline V gene encodes CDR1 GTSNPN and CDR2 SVGIG (reference sequence). Trimming took 7 bases from V and 2 from J, leaving 20 bases between them. This CDR3 is 15 amino acids long. Written as DNA, the CDR3 is TGTGCCTCCAGGAAACTGGGGCCAGGGCAAGAGACCCAGTACTTC. This encodes CASRKLGPGQETQYF.

This clone has just a few counts. This chain links TRBV7-9 with TRBJ2-7; a possible D gene is TRBD1 (5 bases). The germline V and J ends were trimmed by 6 bases and 7 bases, with 13 bases remaining between them. From germline, CDR1 is SEHNR and CDR2 FQNEAQ (reference sequence). The CDR3 is made up of 12 amino acids. The CDR3 is CASSPLQGEQYF. DNA of the CDR3: TGTGCCAGCAGTCCCCTGCAGGGAGAGCAGTACTTC.

The chain couples TRBV30 to TRBJ1-2; possible D gene TRBD1, 5 bases. This CDR3 comprises 11 residues. V lost 3 bases, J lost 7 bases, and 9 bases lay in between. CDR1 GTSNPN and CDR2 SVGIG come from the germline V gene (reference sequence). DNA of the CDR3: TGTGCCTGGAGCACAGGATCTGGCTACACCTTC. This sequence encodes CAWSTGSGYTF.

The chain has TRBV18 and TRBJ2-5; TRBD1 agrees at 7 bases. There are 15 residues in the CDR3. The J segment lost 5 bases and the V segment lost 1 base, leaving 7 bases of the junction unmatched. Germline V gene data show CDR1 as KGHSH and CDR2 as LQKENI. CDR3 bases: TGTGCCAGCTCACCACAGAGACAGGGAACGGAGACCCAGTACTTC. Residues: CASSPQRQGTETQYF.